The present T cell receptor beta chain was sequenced within a study of lymphopenia after photon versus proton radiotherapy. As concerns this clone: Its specificity is not known.

The assay was immunoSEQ multiplex PCR, and TCRdb's table has in-frame clones only and misses some. The profile shows more than 20,000 clones, roughly 85% of them singletons. Findings and limits, study-wide: After the lymphocyte nadir, photon-treated repertoires showed oligoclonal expansion, especially of CD8+ Temra cells. Photon-treated patients lost naive T cells and TCR diversity; proton-treated stayed stable.

Germline V gene sequence: CDR1 SGDLS, CDR2 YYNGEE. This CDR3 comprises 15 residues. Trimming took off 2 bases at V and 0 bases at J, with 9 bases between the two ends. V usage is TRBV9 and J usage is TRBJ1-5; unclear D gene. Here the sequenced sample was peripheral blood, taken from a patient treated with photon-based radiotherapy. This clonotype originated in a man between 60 and 75 years old with pancreatic cancer. The CDR3 spells CASSVTGNSNQPQHF. The CDR3 DNA reads TGTGCCAGCAGCGTCACGGGGAATAGCAATCAGCCCCAGCATTTT.